This T cell receptor beta chain was obtained from a study of T cell repertoires in cytomegalovirus infection. Overall study findings and caveats: Individuals carrying CMV plus the relevant HLA were identified by cumulative frequency of public TCR beta families.

This clonotype has ten or more counts. The antigen remains unidentified. Trimming removed 4 bases at V and 1 base at J, with 28 bases between. CDR3 length equals 20 residues. The germline CDR1 and CDR2 sequences are SEHNR and FQNEAQ (reference sequence). TCRdb redid the calling of the reads with MiXCR, one entry per CDR3 protein. The sample lists about 360,000 distinct CDR3 sequences; about 34% were seen once. This chain connects TRBV7-9 to TRBJ1-2, with D possibly TRBD1 on 5 matching bases. The receptor was derived from a human donor in good health (CMV status not recorded). Some clones in this sample may be carry-over from other donors' samples. The input for sequencing was cultured PBMCs, taken from culture after CMV antigen stimulation. The CDR3 DNA follows: TGTGCCAGCAGCTCACTCCACCTCGCTAATCTGGGACCATTTAACTATGGCTACACCTTC. This codes for CASSSLHLANLGPFNYGYTF.